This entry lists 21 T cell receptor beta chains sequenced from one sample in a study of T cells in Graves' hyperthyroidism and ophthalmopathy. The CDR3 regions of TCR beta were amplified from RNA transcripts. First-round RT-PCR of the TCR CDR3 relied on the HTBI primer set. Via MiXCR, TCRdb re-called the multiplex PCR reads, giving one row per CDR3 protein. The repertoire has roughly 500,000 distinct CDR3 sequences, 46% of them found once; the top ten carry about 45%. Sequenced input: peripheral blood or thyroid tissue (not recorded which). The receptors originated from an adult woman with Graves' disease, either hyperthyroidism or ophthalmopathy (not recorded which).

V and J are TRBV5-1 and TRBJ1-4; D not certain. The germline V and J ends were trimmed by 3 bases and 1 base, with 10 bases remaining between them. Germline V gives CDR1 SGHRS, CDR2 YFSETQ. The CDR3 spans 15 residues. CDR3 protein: CASSSGRGTNEKLFF. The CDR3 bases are TGCGCCAGCAGCTCGGGCCGGGGAACTAATGAAAAACTGTTTTTT.

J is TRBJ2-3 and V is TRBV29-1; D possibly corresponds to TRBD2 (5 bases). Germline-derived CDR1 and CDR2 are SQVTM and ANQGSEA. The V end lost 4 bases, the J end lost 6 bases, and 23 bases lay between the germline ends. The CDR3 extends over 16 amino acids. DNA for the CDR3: TGCAGCGTTGTTCTGCCGGGGTCAGAGTCATACGATACGCAGTATTTT. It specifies CSVVLPGSESYDTQYF.

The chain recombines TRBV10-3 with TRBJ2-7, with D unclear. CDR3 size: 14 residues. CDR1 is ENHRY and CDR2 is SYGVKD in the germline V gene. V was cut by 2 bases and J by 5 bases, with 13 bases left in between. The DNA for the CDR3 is TGTGCCATCAGTGAGACTGGGAAGGACCACGAGCAGTACTTC. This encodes CAISETGKDHEQYF.

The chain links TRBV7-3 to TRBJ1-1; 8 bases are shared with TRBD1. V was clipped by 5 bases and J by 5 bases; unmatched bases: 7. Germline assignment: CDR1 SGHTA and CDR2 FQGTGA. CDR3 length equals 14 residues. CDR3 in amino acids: CASSPGGAGTEAFF. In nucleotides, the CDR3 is TGTGCCAGCAGCCCAGGGGGCGCGGGAACTGAAGCTTTCTTT.

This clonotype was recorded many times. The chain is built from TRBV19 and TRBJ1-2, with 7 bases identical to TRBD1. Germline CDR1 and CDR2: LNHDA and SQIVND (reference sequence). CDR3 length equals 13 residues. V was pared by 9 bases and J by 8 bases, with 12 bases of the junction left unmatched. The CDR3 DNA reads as TGTGCCAGGGCCCCCGGGACAGAGTGGGGCTACACCTTC. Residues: CARAPGTEWGYTF.

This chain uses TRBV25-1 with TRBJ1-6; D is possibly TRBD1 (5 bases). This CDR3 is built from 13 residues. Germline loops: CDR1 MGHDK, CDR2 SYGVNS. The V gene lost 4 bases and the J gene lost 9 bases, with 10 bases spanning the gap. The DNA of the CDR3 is TGTGCCAGCAGTGCAGGGATGAGTTCACCCCTCCACTTT. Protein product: CASSAGMSSPLHF.

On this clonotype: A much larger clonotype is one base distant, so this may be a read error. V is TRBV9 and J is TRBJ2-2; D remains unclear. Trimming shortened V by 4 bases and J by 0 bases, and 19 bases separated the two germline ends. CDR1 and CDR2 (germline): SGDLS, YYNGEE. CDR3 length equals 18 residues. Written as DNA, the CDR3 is TGTGCCAGCAGCCTGCTAGGTGGTGGGTGGTCGAACACCGGGGAGCTGTTTTTT. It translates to CASSLLGGGWSNTGELFF.

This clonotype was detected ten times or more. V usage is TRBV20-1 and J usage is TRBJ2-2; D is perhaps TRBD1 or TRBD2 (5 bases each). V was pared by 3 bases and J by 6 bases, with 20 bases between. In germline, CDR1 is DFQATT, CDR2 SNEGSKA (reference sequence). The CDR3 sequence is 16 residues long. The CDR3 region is CSASLPSGGRAGELFF. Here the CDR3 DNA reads TGCAGTGCTAGCCTTCCTAGTGGGGGACGGGCCGGGGAGCTGTTTTTT.

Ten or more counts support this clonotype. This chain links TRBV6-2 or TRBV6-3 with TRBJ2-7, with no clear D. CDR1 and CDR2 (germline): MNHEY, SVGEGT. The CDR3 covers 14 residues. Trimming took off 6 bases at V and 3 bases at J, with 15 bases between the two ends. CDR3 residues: CASSRLELLYEQYF. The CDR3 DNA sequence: TGTGCCAGCAGCCGACTCGAACTCCTCTACGAGCAGTACTTC.

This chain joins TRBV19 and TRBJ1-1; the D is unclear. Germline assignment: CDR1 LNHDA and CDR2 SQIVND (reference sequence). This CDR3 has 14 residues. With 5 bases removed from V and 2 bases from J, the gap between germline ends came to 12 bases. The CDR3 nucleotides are TGTGCCAGTAGTGTGACCGGAAGTAACACTGAAGCTTTCTTT. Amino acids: CASSVTGSNTEAFF.

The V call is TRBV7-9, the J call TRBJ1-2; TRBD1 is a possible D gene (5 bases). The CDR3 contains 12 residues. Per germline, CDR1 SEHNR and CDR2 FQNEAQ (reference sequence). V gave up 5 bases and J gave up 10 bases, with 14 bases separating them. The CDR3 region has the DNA TGTGCCAGCAGCCTCGGGGGTACGATCTACACCTTC. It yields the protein CASSLGGTIYTF.

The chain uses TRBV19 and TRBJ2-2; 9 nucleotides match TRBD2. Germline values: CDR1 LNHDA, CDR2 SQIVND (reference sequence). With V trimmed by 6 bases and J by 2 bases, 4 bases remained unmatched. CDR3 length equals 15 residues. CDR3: CASSPAGGNTGELFF. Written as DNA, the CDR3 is TGTGCCAGTAGCCCAGCGGGAGGCAACACCGGGGAGCTGTTTTTT.

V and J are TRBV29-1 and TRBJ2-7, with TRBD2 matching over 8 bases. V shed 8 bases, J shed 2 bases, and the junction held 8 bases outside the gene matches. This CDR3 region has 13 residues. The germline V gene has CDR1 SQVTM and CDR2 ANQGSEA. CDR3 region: CSPIAGMAYEQYF. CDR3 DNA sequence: TGCAGCCCTATAGCGGGAATGGCCTACGAGCAGTACTTC.

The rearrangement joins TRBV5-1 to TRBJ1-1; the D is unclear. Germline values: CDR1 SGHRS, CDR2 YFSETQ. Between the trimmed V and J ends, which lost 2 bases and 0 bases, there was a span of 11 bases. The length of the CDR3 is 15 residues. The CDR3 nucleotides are TGCGCCAGCAGCTTAGCGGAGGGCTTGAACACTGAAGCTTTCTTT. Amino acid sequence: CASSLAEGLNTEAFF.

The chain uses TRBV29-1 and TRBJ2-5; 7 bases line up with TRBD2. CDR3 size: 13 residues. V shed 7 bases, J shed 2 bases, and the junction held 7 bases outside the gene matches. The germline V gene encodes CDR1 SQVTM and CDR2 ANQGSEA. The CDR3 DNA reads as TGCAGCGCCCGAGGGACTACACAAGAGACCCAGTACTTC. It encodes CSARGTTQETQYF.

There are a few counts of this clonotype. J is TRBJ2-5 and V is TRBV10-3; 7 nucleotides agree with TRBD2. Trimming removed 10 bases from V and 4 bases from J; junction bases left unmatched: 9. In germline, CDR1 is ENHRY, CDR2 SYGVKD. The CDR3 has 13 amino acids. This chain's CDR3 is CATTVGGGETQYF. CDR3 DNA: TGTGCCACGACGGTCGGCGGGGGAGAGACCCAGTACTTC.

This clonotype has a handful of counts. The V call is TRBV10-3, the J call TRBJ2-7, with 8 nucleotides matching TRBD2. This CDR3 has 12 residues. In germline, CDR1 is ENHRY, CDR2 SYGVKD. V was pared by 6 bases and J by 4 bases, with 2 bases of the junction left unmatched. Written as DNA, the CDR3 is TGTGCCATCAGCACTAGCGGATACGAGCAGTACTTC. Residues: CAISTSGYEQYF.

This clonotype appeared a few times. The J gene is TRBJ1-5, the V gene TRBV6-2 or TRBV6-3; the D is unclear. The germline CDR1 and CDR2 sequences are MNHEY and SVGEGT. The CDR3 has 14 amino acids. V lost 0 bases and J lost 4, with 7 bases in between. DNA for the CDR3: TGTGCCAGCAGTTACTCTCAGAATAATCAGCCCCAGCATTTT. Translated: CASSYSQNNQPQHF.

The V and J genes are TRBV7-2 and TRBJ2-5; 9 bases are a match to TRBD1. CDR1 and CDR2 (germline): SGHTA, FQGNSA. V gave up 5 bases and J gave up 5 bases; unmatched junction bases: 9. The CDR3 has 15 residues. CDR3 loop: CASSANRGLGETQYF. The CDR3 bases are TGTGCCAGCAGCGCCAACAGGGGGCTAGGGGAGACCCAGTACTTC.

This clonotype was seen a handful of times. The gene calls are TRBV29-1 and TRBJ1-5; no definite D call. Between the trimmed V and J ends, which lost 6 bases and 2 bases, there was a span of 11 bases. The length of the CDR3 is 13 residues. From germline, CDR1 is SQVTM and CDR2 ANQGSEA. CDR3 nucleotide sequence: TGCAGCGTGGCCGACATTGGCAATCAGCCCCAGCATTTT. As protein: CSVADIGNQPQHF.

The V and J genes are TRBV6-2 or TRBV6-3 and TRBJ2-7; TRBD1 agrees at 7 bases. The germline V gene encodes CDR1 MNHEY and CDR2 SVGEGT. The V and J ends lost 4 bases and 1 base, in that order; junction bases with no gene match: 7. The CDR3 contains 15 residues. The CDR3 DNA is TGTGCCAGCAGTTCCCCAGACAGGGTTTCCTACGAGCAGTACTTC. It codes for CASSSPDRVSYEQYF.